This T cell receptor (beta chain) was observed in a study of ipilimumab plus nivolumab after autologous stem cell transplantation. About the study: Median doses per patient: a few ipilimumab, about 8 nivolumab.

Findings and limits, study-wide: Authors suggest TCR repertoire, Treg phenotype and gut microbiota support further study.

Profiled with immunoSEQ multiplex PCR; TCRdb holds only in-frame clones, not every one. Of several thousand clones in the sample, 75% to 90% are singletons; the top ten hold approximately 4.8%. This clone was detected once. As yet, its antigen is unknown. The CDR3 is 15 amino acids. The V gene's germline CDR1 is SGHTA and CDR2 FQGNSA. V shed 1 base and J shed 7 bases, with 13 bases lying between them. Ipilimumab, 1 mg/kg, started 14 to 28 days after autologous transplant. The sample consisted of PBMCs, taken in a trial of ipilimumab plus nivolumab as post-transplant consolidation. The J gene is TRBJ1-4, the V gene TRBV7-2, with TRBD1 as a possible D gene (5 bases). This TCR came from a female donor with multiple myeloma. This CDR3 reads CASSLVRGPSEKLFF. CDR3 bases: TGTGCCAGCAGCTTAGTTAGGGGCCCAAGTGAAAAACTGTTTTTT.